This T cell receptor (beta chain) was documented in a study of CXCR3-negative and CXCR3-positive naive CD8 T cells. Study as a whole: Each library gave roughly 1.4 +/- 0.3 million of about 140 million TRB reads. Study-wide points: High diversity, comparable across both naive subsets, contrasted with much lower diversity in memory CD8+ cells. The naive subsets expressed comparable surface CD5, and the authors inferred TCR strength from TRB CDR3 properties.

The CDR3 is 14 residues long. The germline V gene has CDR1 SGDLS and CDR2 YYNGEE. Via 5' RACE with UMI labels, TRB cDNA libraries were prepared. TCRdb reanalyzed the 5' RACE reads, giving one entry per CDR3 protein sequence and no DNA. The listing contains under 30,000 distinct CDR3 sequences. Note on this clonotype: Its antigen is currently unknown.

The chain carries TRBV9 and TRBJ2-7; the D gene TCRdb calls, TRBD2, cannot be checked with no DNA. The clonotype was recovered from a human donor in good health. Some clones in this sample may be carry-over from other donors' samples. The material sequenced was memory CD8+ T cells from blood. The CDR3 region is CASSVGSGTYEQYF.